This T cell receptor beta chain came from a study of cytomegalovirus exposure and HLA in healthy donors. 13 Jbeta primers and 60 Vbeta primers were used for the PCR. Measured with immunoSEQ multiplex PCR; TCRdb has only the in-frame clones, and not every one. The table shows 100,000 or so clones, with 74% occurring only once. V lost 0 bases, J lost 7 bases, and 12 bases lay in between. Germline V lookup: CDR1 SGHTA, CDR2 FQGNSA. CDR3 length equals 15 residues. The sample taken for sequencing was PBMCs. This sequence originates from a man aged 45-65 years in good health and CMV-seropositive. V gene TRBV7-2 combines with J gene TRBJ2-2, with a tentative D call TRBD2 (7 bases). The DNA of the CDR3 is TGTGCCAGCAGCTTAGCCGGGGGGCGAGTCGGGGAGCTGTTTTTT. Residues: CASSLAGGRVGELFF. Full variable domain (outside the CDR3, taken from reference TRBV7-2 and TRBJ2-2): GAGVSQSPSNKVTEKGKDVELRCDPISGHTALYWYRQSLGQGLEFLIYFQGNSAPDKSGLPSDRFSAERTGGSVSTLTIQRTQQEDSAVYLCASSLAGGRVGELFFGEGSRLTVL.